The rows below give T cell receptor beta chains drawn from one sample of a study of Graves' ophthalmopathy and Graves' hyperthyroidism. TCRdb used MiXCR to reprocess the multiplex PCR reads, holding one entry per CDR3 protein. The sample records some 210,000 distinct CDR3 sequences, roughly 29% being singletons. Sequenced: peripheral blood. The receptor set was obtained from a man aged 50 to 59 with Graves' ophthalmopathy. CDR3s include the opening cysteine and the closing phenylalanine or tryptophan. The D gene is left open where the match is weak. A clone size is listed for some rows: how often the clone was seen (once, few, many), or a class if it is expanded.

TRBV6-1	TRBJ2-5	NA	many	TGTGCCAGCAGTGAAACAGGAGAGACCCAGTACTTC	CASSETGETQYF
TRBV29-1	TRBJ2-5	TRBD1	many	TGCAGCGTGGGACAGGGATTGGGGGAGACCCAGTACTTC	CSVGQGLGETQYF
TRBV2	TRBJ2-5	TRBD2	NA	TGTGCCAGCAGTGATAGCGGGGGGGCGGAGACCCAGTACTTC	CASSDSGGAETQYF
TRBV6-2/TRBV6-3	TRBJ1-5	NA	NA	TGTGCCAGCAGTTACAACGGTGGGGGGGCTAAAAGCAATCAGCCCCAGCATTTT	CASSYNGGGAKSNQPQHF
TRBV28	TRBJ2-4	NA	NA	TGTGCCAGCAACCCCCCCAGGGGTTCCAAAAACATTCAGTACTTC	CASNPPRGSKNIQYF
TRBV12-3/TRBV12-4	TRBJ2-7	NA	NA	TGTGCCAGCAGTTTTGGCGGTCGCCGATACTTC	CASSFGGRRYF
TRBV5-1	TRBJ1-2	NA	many	TGCGCCAGCAGCCAGACAGCAGATGGCTACACCTTC	CASSQTADGYTF
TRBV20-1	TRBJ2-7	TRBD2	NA	TGCAGTGCTGTAAGGACTAGCTCCTTGAGCTCCTACGAGCAGTACTTC	CSAVRTSSLSSYEQYF
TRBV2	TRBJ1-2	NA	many	TGTGCCAGCACTTTGTCATATGGGAGATTAGATGGCTACACCTTC	CASTLSYGRLDGYTF
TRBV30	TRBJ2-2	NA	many	TGTGCCTGGACCCGAGGGGCGACGACCGGGGAGCTGTTTTTT	CAWTRGATTGELFF
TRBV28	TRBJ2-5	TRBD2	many	TGTGCCAGCAGCCTTACTAGCGGCCCTGCGGAGACCCAGTACTTC	CASSLTSGPAETQYF
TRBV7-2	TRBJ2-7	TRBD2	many	TGTGCCAGCAGCCCTAGCGGGAGATACGAGCAGTACTTC	CASSPSGRYEQYF
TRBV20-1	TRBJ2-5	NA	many	TGCAGTGCTCGCAGGAGGGGAGGAGAGACCCAGTACTTC	CSARRRGGETQYF
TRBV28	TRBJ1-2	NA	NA	TGTGCCAGCAGTTTTGCAGGGAGAAACTATGGCTACACCTTC	CASSFAGRNYGYTF
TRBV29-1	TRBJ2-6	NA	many	TGCAGCGTACACAGGGACTCTGGGGCCAACGTCCTGACTTTC	CSVHRDSGANVLTF
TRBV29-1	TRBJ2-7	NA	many	TGCAGCGTTGTTTGGGGATACGAGCAGTACTTC	CSVVWGYEQYF
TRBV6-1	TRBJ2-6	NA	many	TGTGCCAGCAGTGCCAGGGGAGCTGGGGCCAACGTCCTGACTTTC	CASSARGAGANVLTF
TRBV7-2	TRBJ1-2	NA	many	TGTGCCAGCAGCTTAGCGCGAGCTAACTATGGCTACACCTTC	CASSLARANYGYTF
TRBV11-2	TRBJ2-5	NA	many	TGTGCCAGCAGCAAAGAGGACTTCACCCAAGAGACCCAGTACTTC	CASSKEDFTQETQYF
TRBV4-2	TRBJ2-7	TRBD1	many	TGTGCCAGCAGCCAAGATCAGTCGGGACAGAAATACGAGCAGTACTTC	CASSQDQSGQKYEQYF
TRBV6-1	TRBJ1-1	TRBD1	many	TGTGCCAGCAATAAGCCAACAGGGGGCCCGCTGTACACTGAAGCTTTCTTT	CASNKPTGGPLYTEAFF
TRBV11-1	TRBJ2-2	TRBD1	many	TGTGCCAGCAGCTTACGCCCCCCCGGGACAGGGAGTTCCACCGGGGAGCTGTTTTTT	CASSLRPPGTGSSTGELFF
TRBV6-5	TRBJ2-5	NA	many	TGTGCCAGCAGTTACCAGGGGGGGTCGCCCCAGTACTTC	CASSYQGGSPQYF
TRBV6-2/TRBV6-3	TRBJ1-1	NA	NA	TGTGCCAGCAGTTACTTTACTGAAGCTTTCTTT	CASSYFTEAFF
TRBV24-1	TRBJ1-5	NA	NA	TGTGCCACCAGTGACTCCGGGAGTAGCAATCAGCCCCAGCATTTT	CATSDSGSSNQPQHF
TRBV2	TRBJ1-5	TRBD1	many	TGTGCCAACGGACAGGGGGCCAATCAGCCCCAGCATTTT	CANGQGANQPQHF
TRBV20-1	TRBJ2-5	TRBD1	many	TGCAGTGCTTATATACCTGGGGGGACAGGGGAAGAGACCCAGTACTTC	CSAYIPGGTGEETQYF
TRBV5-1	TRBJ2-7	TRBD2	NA	TGCGCCAGCAGCGTAACTAGCGGGGGGTCCTACGAGCAGTACTTC	CASSVTSGGSYEQYF
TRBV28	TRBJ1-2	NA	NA	TGTGCCACCGCCTCCCAGGGCTACACCTTC	CATASQGYTF